These 20 T cell receptor beta chains originate from one sample sequenced in a study of T cell changes during pregnancy in multiple sclerosis. The protocol was immunoSEQ multiplex PCR, while the TCRdb copy is restricted to in-frame clones and leaves out a portion. The sample consists of 70,000 to 85,000 clones, about 90% of them appearing once. Sequenced here: peripheral blood, sampled before pregnancy. Source of these receptors: a female donor with multiple sclerosis, enrolled in a pregnancy study.

V is TRBV5-8 and J is TRBJ1-1; D is ambiguous. With 7 bases removed from V and 4 bases from J, the gap between germline ends came to 17 bases. Per germline, CDR1 SGHTS and CDR2 YDEGEE. The CDR3 has 14 amino acids. The CDR3 DNA reads TGTGCCAGCGGCGGGTCCTATGGCGGCACTGAAGCTTTCTTT. Residues: CASGGSYGGTEAFF.

The J gene is TRBJ2-5, the V gene TRBV5-4; 9 bases are shared with TRBD2. Germline assignment: CDR1 SGHNT and CDR2 YYREEE (reference sequence). V lost 0 bases to trimming and J lost 3 bases; unmatched junction nucleotides: 9. CDR3 length equals 17 residues. CDR3 sequence reads: CASSLAGGGGVEETQYF. The CDR3 coding sequence is TGTGCCAGCAGCTTGGCTGGGGGCGGGGGGGTGGAAGAGACCCAGTACTTC.

Note on this clone: At one boundary the junction diverges from the germline segment, which might be a read error. The V gene is TRBV7-7, the J gene TRBJ2-7, with 9 bases that match TRBD1. Per the germline V gene, CDR1 is SSHAT and CDR2 is FNYEAQ (reference sequence). CDR3 length equals 13 residues. CDR3 sequence: CASSSDRGDEQYF. As DNA, the CDR3 is TGTGCTAGCAGTTCTGACAGGGGGGACGAGCAGTACTTC.

In DNA form, the CDR3 reads TGTGCCAGCAGTGCCGGACAGTTGGAGACCCAGTACTTC. Translating gives CASSAGQLETQYF. The chain carries TRBV6-1 and TRBJ2-5; a weak D match, TRBD1 (6 bases). The germline CDR1 and CDR2 sequences are MNHNS and SASEGT. The length of the CDR3 is 13 residues. V gave up 4 bases and J gave up 5 bases, with 11 bases separating them.

With regard to this clone: Its ends do not fully match the called genes, so a read error is possible. V is TRBV14 and J is TRBJ1-1; D may be TRBD1 (6 bases). The CDR3 loop spans 13 amino acids. Per germline, CDR1 SGHDN and CDR2 FVKESK. CDR3 region: CASSGLGGPEPFF. The CDR3 DNA reads as TGTGCCAGCAGCGGATTGGGGGGGCCTGAACCTTTCTTT.

The rearrangement uses TRBV15 and TRBJ1-5; D ambiguous. The V end was cut by 6 bases, the J end by 0 bases, with 6 bases between. Germline CDR1 is LNHNV and CDR2 is YYDKDF (reference sequence). The CDR3 spans 13 residues. CDR3 protein: CATSPNSNQPQHF. The CDR3 region has the DNA TGTGCCACCAGTCCCAATAGCAATCAGCCCCAGCATTTT. The full variable domain, with the rest looked up from reference TRBV15 and TRBJ1-5, is DAMVIQNPRYQVTQFGKPVTLSCSQTLNHNVMYWYQQKSSQAPKLLFHYYDKDFNNEADTPDNFQSRRPNTSFCFLDIRSPGLGDTAMYLCATSPNSNQPQHFGDGTRLSIL.

With respect to this clone: A read error may produce the germline difference seen at one junction end. The rearrangement uses TRBV25-1 and TRBJ2-1; weak D call: TRBD2 (5 bases). The CDR3 contains 12 residues. The germline CDR1 and CDR2 sequences are MGHDK and SYGVNS. In DNA form, the CDR3 reads TGTGCCAGCATCCCGCCCGGACGGTTCGGGGTCTTC. It codes for CASIPPGRFGVF.

The V and J genes are TRBV30 and TRBJ2-7; D uncertain. V lost 3 bases and J 6 bases, leaving 18 bases between the germline ends. There are 14 residues in the CDR3. The V gene's germline CDR1 is GTSNPN and CDR2 SVGIG (reference sequence). The CDR3 region is CAWRVPYRRIEQYF. CDR3 DNA: TGTGCCTGGAGAGTTCCCTATCGCCGAATCGAGCAGTACTTC. The full variable domain, completed using reference TRBV30 and TRBJ2-7, is SQTIHQWPATLVQPVGSPLSLECTVEGTSNPNLYWYRQAAGRGLQLLFYSVGIGQISSEVPQNLSASRPQDRQFILSSKKLLLSDSGFYLCAWRVPYRRIEQYFGPGTRLTVT.

J is TRBJ2-5 and V is TRBV9, with unresolved D. CDR1 and CDR2 from the germline V gene are SGDLS and YYNGEE. This CDR3 contains 13 residues. Trimming removed 0 bases at V and 1 base at J, with 4 bases between. CDR3 DNA sequence: TGTGCCAGCAGCGTAGCGTCCCAAGAGACCCAGTACTTC. This translates into CASSVASQETQYF.

Comments on this clone: Other nucleotide sequences in the sample specify the same CDR3. V usage is TRBV19 and J usage is TRBJ1-3, with a possible D match to TRBD1 (5 bases). CDR1 is LNHDA, CDR2 SQIVND, per germline (reference sequence). Trimming removed 2 bases from V and 2 bases from J, with 7 bases in between. There are 14 residues in the CDR3. CDR3 nucleotide sequence: TGTGCCAGTAGTATAAGGGGTCCTGGAAACACCATATATTTT. Protein product: CASSIRGPGNTIYF.

V usage is TRBV6-5 and J usage is TRBJ1-5; D is unresolved. Germline CDR1 and CDR2: MNHEY and SVGAGI. The CDR3 consists of 14 residues. Trimming pared 5 bases from V and 6 bases from J, leaving 14 bases between. The CDR3 bases are TGTGCCAGCAGTACGTTCAAAATGAGTCAGCCCCAGCATTTT. The encoded protein is CASSTFKMSQPQHF.

V is TRBV9 and J is TRBJ2-7; D may be TRBD2 (5 bases). Germline CDR1 SGDLS, CDR2 YYNGEE. The CDR3 loop spans 14 amino acids. The V and J ends lost 0 bases and 3 bases respectively, with 10 bases between them. The DNA of the CDR3 is TGTGCCAGCAGCGTAGGGAGGAGCGGCTACGAGCAGTACTTC. It is translated as CASSVGRSGYEQYF. Filled out from reference TRBV9 and TRBJ2-7, the complete variable domain reads DSGVTQTPKHLITATGQRVTLRCSPRSGDLSVYWYQQSLDQGLQFLIQYYNGEERAKGNILERFSAQQFPDLHSELNLSSLELGDSALYFCASSVGRSGYEQYFGPGTRLTVT.

The chain is built from TRBV5-4 and TRBJ2-2; tentatively, D is TRBD1 (5 bases). Looked up from germline, CDR1 is SGHNT and CDR2 is YYREEE (reference sequence). Trimming took 0 bases from V and 5 from J, leaving 14 bases between them. This CDR3 region has 16 residues. The CDR3 DNA sequence: TGTGCCAGCAGCTTGGTGGACACCGCTCGAACCGGGGAGCTGTTTTTT. It is translated as CASSLVDTARTGELFF.

This rearrangement joins TRBV19 to TRBJ1-1; D unclear. V was pared by 1 base and J by 1 base, with 13 bases between. Germline assignment: CDR1 LNHDA and CDR2 SQIVND (reference sequence). This CDR3 is built from 16 residues. The CDR3 coding sequence is TGTGCCAGTAGTATAGGGGCCGGGGAGAAGAACACTGAAGCTTTCTTT. Residues: CASSIGAGEKNTEAFF.

The V call is TRBV7-3, the J call TRBJ2-7; TRBD1 agrees at 8 bases. Germline CDR1 and CDR2: SGHTA and FQGTGA. V was pared by 0 bases and J by 3 bases, with 7 bases of the junction left unmatched. The CDR3 loop spans 16 amino acids. The CDR3 protein is CASSLTGTGGFYEQYF. CDR3 coding DNA: TGTGCCAGCAGCTTAACCGGGACAGGTGGGTTCTACGAGCAGTACTTC.

The CDR3 sequence: CASRMGLANEQYF. CDR3 coding DNA: TGTGCCAGTAGGATGGGACTAGCAAACGAGCAGTACTTC. The chain links TRBV19 to TRBJ2-7; 9 bases match TRBD2. V lost 6 bases to trimming and J lost 5 bases; unmatched junction nucleotides: 5. The CDR3 loop spans 13 amino acids. Germline assignment: CDR1 LNHDA and CDR2 SQIVND (reference sequence).

The chain has TRBV2 and TRBJ1-3, with 12 nucleotides matching TRBD1. The CDR3 runs 14 residues. Germline CDR1 SNHLY, CDR2 FYNNEI. The junction had 3 bases not matched to a gene; V was cut back by 8 bases and J by 4 bases. Here the CDR3 DNA reads TGTGCCAGCTTGGGACAGGGGGCAGGAAACACCATATATTTT. Protein: CASLGQGAGNTIYF.

The chain combines TRBV4-1 with TRBJ2-7; TRBD2 matches at 8 bases. From germline, CDR1 is MGHRA and CDR2 YSYEKL. This CDR3 has 22 residues. The trim removed 0 bases at V and 3 bases at J, leaving 25 bases unmatched. This CDR3 is CASSQDIRSEPPGLGNFYEQYF. CDR3 DNA: TGCGCCAGCAGCCAAGATATTCGGTCGGAACCGCCGGGACTAGGAAACTTCTACGAGCAGTACTTC.

The chain carries TRBV30 and TRBJ2-1; the D gene is possibly TRBD1 (6 bases). The V gene lost 3 bases and the J gene lost 7 bases, with 25 bases spanning the gap. The V gene's germline CDR1 is GTSNPN and CDR2 SVGIG (reference sequence). The CDR3 is made up of 17 amino acids. CDR3 protein: CAWRVSLGTLGRNEQFF. The CDR3 bases are TGTGCCTGGAGGGTTTCCCTAGGGACATTGGGGAGAAATGAGCAGTTCTTC.

The chain uses TRBV7-9 and TRBJ2-1, with 14 bases matching TRBD2. Germline-derived CDR1 and CDR2 are SEHNR and FQNEAQ (reference sequence). V trimming: 3 bases; J trimming: 7 bases; junction bases outside the gene matches: 8. The CDR3 loop spans 17 amino acids. The CDR3 sequence: CASSLIPGTSGGNEQFF. The CDR3 region has the DNA TGTGCCAGCAGCTTGATCCCCGGGACTAGCGGGGGAAATGAGCAGTTCTTC.